This entry lists 22 T cell receptor beta chains sequenced from one sample in a study of tissue T cells after allogeneic stem cell transplantation (dated 2022 in TCRdb). Library generation was performed with the immunoSEQ multiplex PCR assay. TCRdb mirrors the immuneACCESS table, restricted to in-frame sequences. Some clones are absent from its copies; in checked studies, under half trace to an unresolved V gene, and the reason for the others is unknown. This sample holds about 6,300 clones; just under 70% were observed only once. Around a quarter of the sample comes from the top ten. The time point label of this sample denotes: human tissue collected at research (rapid) autopsy. The sequences come from tissue from the stomach, collected at autopsy. The receptors come from a woman aged 18 to 55 with breast cancer.

The J gene is TRBJ2-1, the V gene TRBV5-4; D remains ambiguous. CDR1 is SGHNT and CDR2 is YYREEE in the germline V gene (reference sequence). CDR3 length: 13 amino acids. The V and J ends lost 4 bases and 5 bases respectively, with 10 bases between them. The CDR3: CASSPTGDNEQFF. CDR3 bases: TGTGCCAGCAGCCCCACGGGCGACAATGAGCAGTTCTTC.

The V gene is TRBV6-5, the J gene TRBJ2-2, with D maybe TRBD2 (6 bases). Trimming cost V 6 bases and J 1 base, with 12 bases left between them. Germline V gene data show CDR1 as MNHEY and CDR2 as SVGAGI. CDR3 length: 15 residues. This CDR3 reads CASRTPGVNTGELFF. The CDR3 nucleotides read TGTGCCAGCAGGACACCGGGGGTGAACACCGGGGAGCTGTTTTTT.

The chain couples TRBV28 to TRBJ2-2, with unresolved D. Per the germline V gene, CDR1 is MDHEN and CDR2 is SYDVKM. The CDR3 spans 13 residues. V lost 8 bases, J lost 3 bases, and 10 bases lay in between. This CDR3 is CASLSTDTGELFF. CDR3 bases: TGTGCCAGCCTTAGTACGGACACCGGGGAGCTGTTTTTT.

This clone was observed a few times. The chain combines TRBV7-8 with TRBJ1-3; D unclear. Between the trimmed V and J ends, which lost 0 bases and 4 bases, there was a span of 10 bases. The length of the CDR3 is 15 residues. Germline CDR1 is SGHVS and CDR2 is FQNEAQ. The CDR3 spells CASSLARVGGNTIYF. The CDR3 nucleotides are TGTGCCAGCAGCTTAGCTCGTGTAGGCGGAAACACCATATATTTT.

The chain couples TRBV6-5 to TRBJ2-7, with 7 bases lining up with TRBD2. Losses at the gene ends were 4 bases for V and 3 bases for J; bases not matched to a gene: 6. This CDR3 has 14 residues. Germline CDR1 MNHEY, CDR2 SVGAGI. The DNA for the CDR3 is TGTGCCAGCAGTTCTGGGCGGGGGAGCTACGAGCAGTACTTC. Amino acid sequence: CASSSGRGSYEQYF.

This clone has just a few counts. The chain is built from TRBV4-3 and TRBJ2-7; 7 nucleotides agree with TRBD1. V dropped 3 bases and J dropped 2; count of bases not matched to a gene: 10. The length of the CDR3 is 16 residues. Germline V gene sequence: CDR1 LGHNA, CDR2 YSLEER. CDR3 protein: CASSHDRELPAYEQYF. CDR3 sequence (DNA): TGCGCCAGCAGCCATGACAGGGAGCTACCGGCCTACGAGCAGTACTTC.

The sample holds a few counts of this clone. The chain uses TRBV18 and TRBJ1-5; 8 positions match TRBD1. CDR3 length: 16 amino acids. CDR1 is KGHSH and CDR2 is LQKENI in the germline V gene. The trim removed 3 bases at V and 2 bases at J, leaving 6 bases unmatched. This CDR3 is CASSPLPGQGNQPQHF. DNA of the CDR3: TGTGCCAGCTCACCCCTGCCGGGACAGGGCAATCAGCCCCAGCATTTT.

The chain uses TRBV21-1 and TRBJ1-2; the table's D call TRBD1 went unverified against the DNA. TRBV21-1 represents a pseudogene. The CDR3 runs to 13 residues. The CDR3 reads CASSARDREGYTF. Here the CDR3 DNA reads TGTGCCAGCAGCGCCCGGGACAGGGAGGGCTACACCTTC.

The V call is TRBV9, the J call TRBJ1-3, with D possibly TRBD1 on 5 matching bases. Germline V lookup: CDR1 SGDLS, CDR2 YYNGEE. V was cut by 4 bases and J by 0 bases, with 14 bases left in between. The CDR3 has 16 residues. The CDR3 protein is CASSSSGYLSGNTIYF. The CDR3 DNA sequence: TGTGCCAGCAGCTCCTCAGGGTACCTCTCTGGAAACACCATATATTTT.

This rearrangement joins TRBV5-4 to TRBJ2-6, with D uncertain. V lost 0 bases, J lost 0 bases, and 4 bases lay in between. CDR1 is SGHNT, CDR2 YYREEE, per germline (reference sequence). The CDR3 length is 15 residues. In nucleotides, the CDR3 is TGTGCCAGCAGCTTGGGGGGCTCTGGGGCCAACGTCCTGACTTTC. It encodes CASSLGGSGANVLTF.

This clone has only one observation. Other nucleotide sequences in the sample specify the same CDR3. The V call is TRBV9, the J call TRBJ2-1; unclear D gene. Trimming removed 0 bases from V and 4 bases from J, with 2 bases in between. From germline, CDR1 is SGDLS and CDR2 YYNGEE. The CDR3 runs 12 residues. Here the CDR3 reads CASSVGYNEQFF. The CDR3, as DNA: TGTGCCAGCAGCGTAGGTTACAATGAGCAGTTCTTC.

This chain uses TRBV5-1 with TRBJ2-7; 10 nucleotides align to TRBD2. Germline V gene data show CDR1 as SGHRS and CDR2 as YFSETQ. There are 15 residues in the CDR3. V shed 1 base and J 6 bases; nucleotides not matched to a gene: 7. As DNA, the CDR3 is TGCGCCAGCAGCTTGTCCCTAGCGGGAGCTCTCGAGCAGTACTTC. Residues: CASSLSLAGALEQYF.

This clone is judged large. CDR3 in DNA: TGTGCCAGCAGTACAGGGGTTAGCGGCACTGAAGCTTTCTTT. It specifies CASSTGVSGTEAFF. The chain couples TRBV7-2 to TRBJ1-1, with TRBD1 identical over 7 bases. Germline lookup yields CDR1 SGHTA and CDR2 FQGNSA. This CDR3 is built from 14 residues. J gave up 4 bases and V 6 bases, and 8 bases lay outside the gene matches.

Here the CDR3 reads CASSETGHTEAFF. The DNA of the CDR3 is TGTGCCAGCAGTGAGACAGGGCACACTGAAGCTTTCTTT. J is TRBJ1-1 and V is TRBV6-1; 7 bases match TRBD1. Germline trimming cut 3 bases from V and 3 bases from J; bases unmatched to any gene: 1. Germline V gene data show CDR1 as MNHNS and CDR2 as SASEGT. The CDR3 is made up of 13 amino acids.

This clone has more than one count but fewer than ten. V usage is TRBV29-1 and J usage is TRBJ1-4, with 8 nucleotides matching TRBD1. Trimming at V came to 7 bases and at J to 5 bases, leaving 3 bases not matched to a gene. The CDR3 is 12 amino acids. Germline CDR1 reads SQVTM; CDR2 reads ANQGSEA. CDR3 region: CSGGQENEKLFF. Here the CDR3 DNA reads TGCAGCGGGGGACAGGAAAATGAAAAACTGTTTTTT. Combining the CDR3 with reference TRBV29-1 and TRBJ1-4 gives the whole variable domain SAVISQKPSRDICQRGTSLTIQCQVDSQVTMMFWYRQQPGQSLTLIATANQGSEATYESGFVIDKFPISRPNLTFSTLTVSNMSPEDSSIYLCSGGQENEKLFFGSGTQLSVL.

Only a few counts were recorded for this clone. The V call is TRBV29-1, the J call TRBJ2-7; the D gene is possibly TRBD1 (6 bases). V dropped 6 bases and J dropped 9 bases, with 21 bases sitting between them. This CDR3 is 13 amino acids long. CDR1 SQVTM and CDR2 ANQGSEA come from the germline V gene. In DNA, the CDR3 is TGCAGCGTGAAACTAACCGGGACATCGGGGCAGTACTTC. Amino acids: CSVKLTGTSGQYF.

The V and J genes are TRBV29-1 and TRBJ1-2; 8 bases fit TRBD1. Per germline, CDR1 SQVTM and CDR2 ANQGSEA. CDR3 size: 14 residues. V shed 5 bases and J 2 bases; nucleotides not matched to a gene: 7. CDR3 sequence: CSVQPTGVNYGYTF. CDR3 bases: TGCAGCGTTCAACCGACAGGGGTGAACTATGGCTACACCTTC.

The V gene is TRBV25-1, the J gene TRBJ2-2; 10 nucleotides line up with TRBD1. V was clipped by 5 bases and J by 7 bases; unmatched bases: 13. Germline CDR1 and CDR2: MGHDK and SYGVNS. The CDR3 sequence is 17 residues long. The CDR3, as DNA: TGTGCCAGCAGTATGACAGGGGGCGCGGTTGATGACGGGGAGCTGTTTTTT. Residues: CASSMTGGAVDDGELFF.

The rearrangement links TRBV7-2 to TRBJ2-1; D might be TRBD1 (5 bases). Germline loops: CDR1 SGHTA, CDR2 FQGNSA. V was cut by 1 base and J by 6 bases, with 10 bases left in between. The CDR3 consists of 14 residues. The CDR3 DNA reads as TGTGCCAGCAGCTTAGGTTGGGGCGGCAATGAGCAGTTCTTC. Residues: CASSLGWGGNEQFF.

The V gene is TRBV24-1, the J gene TRBJ2-7, with D perhaps TRBD1 or TRBD2 (5 bases each). The V gene lost 1 base and the J gene lost 0 bases, with 9 bases spanning the gap. Per the germline V gene, CDR1 is KGHDR and CDR2 is SFDVKD. CDR3 length equals 15 residues. The chain's CDR3 is CATSDFRGPSYEQYF. The CDR3 DNA sequence: TGTGCCACCAGTGATTTTAGGGGACCCTCCTACGAGCAGTACTTC.

The rearrangement joins TRBV6-5 to TRBJ2-7; D is possibly TRBD1 (6 bases). Germline V gene lookup returns CDR1 MNHEY and CDR2 SVGAGI. Trimming took 3 bases from V and 7 from J, leaving 13 bases between them. The CDR3 sequence is 13 residues long. The CDR3 DNA follows: TGTGCCAGCAGTTATTTGGGGGCCCCGGAGCAGTACTTC. It is translated as CASSYLGAPEQYF.

The V gene is TRBV25-1, the J gene TRBJ2-7; D remains ambiguous. With 11 bases removed from V and 4 bases from J, the gap between germline ends came to 18 bases. The CDR3 loop spans 13 amino acids. CDR1 and CDR2 from the germline V gene are MGHDK and SYGVNS. The CDR3, as DNA: TGTGCCGCGTCGGACCTCGGAGCATACGAGCAGTACTTC. Its translation is CAASDLGAYEQYF.